This T cell receptor beta chain was observed in a study of neurological immune-mediated disorders. Background on the study: Multiple sclerosis patients numbered about 34, of whom some 31 were relapsing-remitting and 3 secondary progressive.

This clonotype was counted at least ten times. Its antigen is currently unknown. TCRdb independently ran MiXCR on the 5' RACE reads; one entry per CDR3 protein. The data show about 55,000 distinct CDR3 sequences, 3% to 4% seen once. Study results and limitations: Among 34 multiple sclerosis patients, 18 had repertoires that phylogenetic grouping placed in one related-CDR3 cluster, a possible signature. The study found no CDR3 amino acid sequences shared by expanded clones across subjects, suggesting private repertoires in all groups.

The cells used in sorted libraries, CD4+ or CD8+ T cells, numbered roughly 910,000. Per germline, CDR1 ENHRY and CDR2 SYGVKD. The ends lost 10 bases at V and 4 bases at J; junction bases unmatched: 9. This CDR3 comprises 14 residues. V gene TRBV10-3 combines with J gene TRBJ2-2; TRBD2 matches at 7 bases. This clonotype originated in a middle-aged woman with multiple sclerosis. Sequencing input: CD4+ T cells from blood. CDR3 sequence reads: CATNSGGSTGELFF. CDR3 coding DNA: TGTGCCACCAACTCGGGGGGATCCACCGGGGAGCTGTTTTTT.